These 32 T cell receptor beta chains share one sample of origin, sequenced in a study of shared clonotypes between healthy human individuals. The table came from immunoSEQ multiplex PCR; TCRdb's copy has only in-frame clones and leaves some out. There are about 2.4 million clones in the sample; 93% occur only once, and more than 0.35% lies in the top ten. Material: naive CD4+ T cells from PBMCs. The subset is: CD45RA+ positively selected. The receptors stem from a man younger than 35 in good health. Some clones in this sample may be carry-over from other donors' samples.

The chain employs TRBV25-1 and TRBJ2-1; 13 bases are a match to TRBD2. The CDR3 has 15 residues. J was trimmed by 8 bases and V by 8 bases; bases with no gene match: 9. CDR1 is MGHDK, CDR2 SYGVNS, per germline. CDR3 bases: TGTGCCAGCTCCCGGACTAGCGGGAGTCTCGATGAGCAGTTCTTC. Its translation: CASSRTSGSLDEQFF. The variable domain in full, completed from reference TRBV25-1 and TRBJ2-1, reads EADIYQTPRYLVIGTGKKITLECSQTMGHDKMYWYQQDPGMELHLIHYSYGVNSTEKGDLSSESTVSRIRTEHFPLTLESARPSHTSQYLCASSRTSGSLDEQFFGPGTRLTVL.

The rearrangement links TRBV19 to TRBJ2-7, with 7 bases fitting TRBD2. Trimming cost V 5 bases and J 2 bases; bases outside gene matches: 12. This CDR3 has 16 amino acids. Germline V gene data show CDR1 as LNHDA and CDR2 as SQIVND (reference sequence). The CDR3 spells CASSPGWASGTYEQYF. The CDR3 DNA follows: TGTGCCAGTAGTCCAGGTTGGGCTAGCGGTACCTACGAGCAGTACTTC.

The chain uses TRBV6-1 and TRBJ2-1; 7 nucleotides line up with TRBD2. From germline, CDR1 is MNHNS and CDR2 SASEGT. V lost 6 bases and J lost 0; bases outside the gene matches: 8. The CDR3 runs 16 residues. CDR3 amino acids: CASREPRGSSYNEQFF. The CDR3 DNA is TGTGCCAGCAGAGAACCCCGCGGGAGCTCCTACAATGAGCAGTTCTTC.

J is TRBJ1-5 and V is TRBV6-6; no definite D call. The CDR3 length is 13 residues. Trimming removed 6 bases at V and 0 bases at J, with 6 bases between. Germline V gives CDR1 MNHNY, CDR2 SVGAGI (reference sequence). The CDR3 sequence is CASSTDSNQPQHF. CDR3 bases: TGTGCCAGCAGCACTGATAGCAATCAGCCCCAGCATTTT.

The chain is built from TRBV6-5 and TRBJ1-1; TRBD1 might be the D (5 bases). V was shortened by 4 bases and J by 4 bases, with 19 bases between the two germline ends. The germline gives CDR1 MNHEY, CDR2 SVGAGI. CDR3 length: 16 residues. The CDR3 is CASSSVFGRAATEAFF. In nucleotides, the CDR3 is TGTGCCAGCAGTTCCGTGTTCGGCAGGGCGGCCACTGAAGCTTTCTTT.

This clone is a singleton in its sample. This sequence joins TRBV9 and TRBJ2-1, with D uncertain. V lost 0 bases to trimming and J lost 7 bases, with 11 bases between them. This CDR3 comprises 14 residues. The germline V gene has CDR1 SGDLS and CDR2 YYNGEE. The CDR3 protein is CASSVGWLGNEQFF. CDR3 sequence (DNA): TGTGCCAGCAGCGTAGGCTGGCTGGGAAATGAGCAGTTCTTC.

V is TRBV4-2 and J is TRBJ2-7, with TRBD2 matching 10 bases. The CDR3 consists of 17 residues. Germline V gene data show CDR1 as LGHNA and CDR2 as YNFKEQ. The junction had 6 bases not matched to a gene; V was cut back by 1 base and J by 0 bases. This CDR3 is CASSQAPGTSDSYEQYF. CDR3 coding DNA: TGTGCCAGCAGCCAAGCTCCTGGGACTAGCGACTCCTACGAGCAGTACTTC.

The chain is built from TRBV15 and TRBJ2-7, with 12 bases identical to TRBD2. The CDR3 sequence is 16 residues long. Germline V lookup: CDR1 LNHNV, CDR2 YYDKDF (reference sequence). V was pared by 3 bases and J by 5 bases, with 8 bases of the junction left unmatched. This CDR3 is CATSRDRLAGVNEQYF. The CDR3 region has the DNA TGTGCCACCAGCAGGGATCGACTAGCGGGAGTTAACGAGCAGTACTTC.

This clone was counted only a few times. The chain links TRBV28 to TRBJ1-1; TRBD1 matches at 7 bases. J lost 5 bases, V lost 4 bases, and 4 bases had no gene match. The germline CDR1 and CDR2 sequences are MDHEN and SYDVKM. The CDR3 runs to 13 residues. CDR3 protein: CASSSGQATEAFF. The CDR3, as DNA: TGTGCCAGCAGTTCCGGACAGGCAACTGAAGCTTTCTTT.

The rearrangement links TRBV6-1 to TRBJ2-7; no firm D call. CDR3 length equals 13 residues. With 6 bases removed from V and 4 bases from J, the gap between germline ends came to 13 bases. Germline V gene lookup returns CDR1 MNHNS and CDR2 SASEGT. CDR3 sequence: CASSTWTGYEQYF. The CDR3 DNA reads as TGTGCCAGCAGCACCTGGACGGGTTACGAGCAGTACTTC.

The chain has TRBV6-5 and TRBJ1-1; D call uncertain. V lost 4 bases and J lost 4, with 19 bases in between. This CDR3 has 16 residues. Germline values: CDR1 MNHEY, CDR2 SVGAGI. The CDR3 DNA reads as TGTGCCAGCAGTTTCCTCCGAACCGTCCTCTTCACTGAAGCTTTCTTT. This translates into CASSFLRTVLFTEAFF.

The chain recombines TRBV7-3 with TRBJ2-1; 7 nucleotides agree with TRBD2. Trimming removed 1 base from V and 5 bases from J; junction bases left unmatched: 2. CDR1 and CDR2 (germline): SGHTA, FQGTGA. CDR3 length: 14 amino acids. The CDR3, as DNA: TGTGCCAGCAGCTTAATCGGGGGGAACAATGAGCAGTTCTTC. Translation gives CASSLIGGNNEQFF. Together with reference TRBV7-3 and TRBJ2-1, the CDR3 gives the full variable domain: GAGVSQTPSNKVTEKGKYVELRCDPISGHTALYWYRQSLGQGPEFLIYFQGTGAADDSGLPNDRFFAVRPEGSVSTLKIQRTERGDSAVYLCASSLIGGNNEQFFGPGTRLTVL.

This chain uses TRBV7-3 with TRBJ2-7; 9 positions match TRBD2. The V segment lost 5 bases and the J segment 8 bases; nucleotides outside the gene matches: 13. The CDR3 sequence is 15 residues long. In germline, CDR1 is SGHTA, CDR2 FQGTGA. CDR3 loop: CASSVGGTSSEKQYF. In DNA form, the CDR3 reads TGTGCCAGCAGCGTAGGCGGGACTAGCTCTGAAAAGCAGTACTTC.

The chain employs TRBV7-2 and TRBJ1-2; D gene ambiguous. This CDR3 is 13 amino acids long. Looked up from germline, CDR1 is SGHTA and CDR2 is FQGNSA. V lost 6 bases, J lost 6 bases, and 14 bases lay in between. The DNA for the CDR3 is TGTGCCAGCAGACCTCCCGGCAGGAATGGCTACACCTTC. Translation gives CASRPPGRNGYTF. Full variable domain (outside the CDR3, taken from reference TRBV7-2 and TRBJ1-2): GAGVSQSPSNKVTEKGKDVELRCDPISGHTALYWYRQSLGQGLEFLIYFQGNSAPDKSGLPSDRFSAERTGGSVSTLTIQRTQQEDSAVYLCASRPPGRNGYTFGSGTRLTVV.

The V and J genes are TRBV10-2 and TRBJ2-5; TRBD2 agrees at 8 bases. The CDR3 covers 14 residues. Germline assignment: CDR1 WSHSY and CDR2 SAAADI. V trimming: 10 bases; J trimming: 5 bases; junction bases outside the gene matches: 12. This CDR3 is CATRGSGSPETQYF. CDR3 coding DNA: TGCGCCACCCGGGGGAGCGGGAGCCCGGAGACCCAGTACTTC.

The chain employs TRBV5-4 and TRBJ1-2; D remains ambiguous. Trimming left V 0 bases short and J 4 bases short, with 7 bases between. The CDR3 runs 13 residues. The germline V gene has CDR1 SGHNT and CDR2 YYREEE (reference sequence). This CDR3 is CASSLGPTYGYTF. The CDR3 coding sequence is TGTGCCAGCAGCTTGGGTCCGACCTATGGCTACACCTTC.

V usage is TRBV29-1 and J usage is TRBJ2-1; 7 bases agree with TRBD2. Germline trimming cut 4 bases from V and 5 bases from J; bases unmatched to any gene: 14. Germline V gives CDR1 SQVTM, CDR2 ANQGSEA. There are 16 residues in the CDR3. CDR3 nucleotides: TGCAGCGTTGGGCGGGGAGGGAGTAATTGGGACAATGAGCAGTTCTTC. This encodes CSVGRGGSNWDNEQFF.

V gene TRBV27 combines with J gene TRBJ2-1; D unclear. This CDR3 comprises 19 residues. Trimming removed 5 bases at V and 3 bases at J, with 26 bases between. Germline V gene data show CDR1 as MNHEY and CDR2 as SMNVEV (reference sequence). Here the CDR3 DNA reads TGTGCCAGCAGTCCTTCCCCCAGTTTTAGGATCCCCGGCTACAATGAGCAGTTCTTC. Translated, it gives CASSPSPSFRIPGYNEQFF.

The rearrangement joins TRBV7-8 to TRBJ1-3; D is undetermined. Germline assignment: CDR1 SGHVS and CDR2 FQNEAQ. The CDR3 is 19 residues long. The V and J ends lost 5 bases and 0 bases respectively, with 23 bases between them. CDR3 sequence (DNA): TGTGCCAGCAGCCCCCGTAGTATGGCCGGGCCGAGCTCTGGAAACACCATATATTTT. Translating gives CASSPRSMAGPSSGNTIYF. Together with reference TRBV7-8 and TRBJ1-3, the CDR3 gives the full variable domain: GAGVSQSPRYKVAKRGQDVALRCDPISGHVSLFWYQQALGQGPEFLTYFQNEAQLDKSGLPSDRFFAERPEGSVSTLKIQRTQQEDSAVYLCASSPRSMAGPSSGNTIYFGEGSWLTVV.

The chain carries TRBV2 and TRBJ2-2, with D possibly TRBD1 on 6 matching bases. Trimming pared 7 bases from V and 4 bases from J, leaving 16 bases between. This CDR3 has 15 residues. Germline CDR1 is SNHLY and CDR2 is FYNNEI. This CDR3 is CASTQQGFATGELFF. Here the CDR3 DNA reads TGTGCCAGCACCCAACAGGGTTTTGCCACCGGGGAGCTGTTTTTT.

The rearrangement uses TRBV6-5 and TRBJ2-1; D is unclear. The CDR3 runs 15 residues. Germline values: CDR1 MNHEY, CDR2 SVGAGI. Trimming took off 0 bases at V and 3 bases at J, with 9 bases between the two ends. DNA for the CDR3: TGTGCCAGCAGTTACTCTCCAGTAAGCTACAATGAGCAGTTCTTC. It translates to CASSYSPVSYNEQFF.

This chain connects TRBV4-2 to TRBJ2-5; no clear D gene. This CDR3 has 15 residues. Trimming took 0 bases from V and 4 from J, leaving 12 bases between them. The germline gives CDR1 LGHNA, CDR2 YNFKEQ. Written as DNA, the CDR3 is TGTGCCAGCAGCCAAGATGGACGCGGTGGAGAGACCCAGTACTTC. It is translated as CASSQDGRGGETQYF.

The chain couples TRBV11-2 to TRBJ2-1; D might be TRBD2 (6 bases). The CDR3 is made up of 15 amino acids. V was clipped by 5 bases and J by 5 bases, with 16 bases between them. Germline CDR1 SGHAT, CDR2 FQNNGV. For the CDR3, the DNA is TGTGCCAGCAGCGCAAGGGCGGGAACCGACAATGAGCAGTTCTTC. It encodes CASSARAGTDNEQFF. Variable domain in full (rest from reference TRBV11-2 and TRBJ2-1): EAGVAQSPRYKIIEKRQSVAFWCNPISGHATLYWYQQILGQGPKLLIQFQNNGVVDDSQLPKDRFSAERLKGVDSTLKIQPAKLEDSAVYLCASSARAGTDNEQFFGPGTRLTVL.

The rearrangement joins TRBV29-1 to TRBJ2-1; D not certain. V was cut by 3 bases and J by 2 bases, with 5 bases left in between. Germline assignment: CDR1 SQVTM and CDR2 ANQGSEA. The CDR3 extends over 12 amino acids. The CDR3 sequence is CSVELPYNEQFF. The DNA of the CDR3 is TGCAGCGTTGAGTTACCCTACAATGAGCAGTTCTTC.

This clone was detected only a few times. This chain connects TRBV19 to TRBJ1-4; D is unclear. The V end lost 3 bases, the J end lost 10 bases, and 6 bases lay between the germline ends. Germline CDR1 reads LNHDA; CDR2 reads SQIVND (reference sequence). This CDR3 has 11 amino acids. In nucleotides, the CDR3 is TGTGCCAGTAGTATCTCGCTAAAACTGTTTTTT. Translation gives CASSISLKLFF.

This chain connects TRBV9 to TRBJ2-3; weak D call: TRBD1 (5 bases). CDR3 length: 16 amino acids. Trimming stripped 4 bases from V and 1 base from J, with 16 bases between. CDR1 is SGDLS and CDR2 is YYNGEE in the germline V gene. CDR3 region: CASSPRAVPGTDTQYF. The CDR3 bases are TGTGCCAGCAGCCCCAGGGCGGTCCCAGGCACAGATACGCAGTATTTT.

The V and J genes are TRBV6-6 and TRBJ2-7, with 10 nucleotides matching TRBD1. Germline CDR1 reads MNHNY; CDR2 reads SVGAGI (reference sequence). Unmatched junction bases numbered 12, after V lost 8 bases and J lost 11 bases. This CDR3 region has 13 residues. The CDR3 nucleotides are TGTGCCAGCGGACTGCGGACAGGGGGAAATAAGTACTTC. Protein: CASGLRTGGNKYF.

The V gene is TRBV7-2, the J gene TRBJ1-3; D may be TRBD1 (5 bases). The CDR3 is 18 residues long. The V end lost 6 bases, the J end lost 0 bases, and 21 bases lay between the germline ends. Germline CDR1 is SGHTA and CDR2 is FQGNSA. The CDR3 region has the DNA TGTGCCAGCAGGGCTAGGACGGGACGGCCGAGCTCTGGAAACACCATATATTTT. This gives the protein CASRARTGRPSSGNTIYF. Using reference TRBV7-2 and TRBJ1-3 for the parts outside the CDR3, the full variable domain is GAGVSQSPSNKVTEKGKDVELRCDPISGHTALYWYRQSLGQGLEFLIYFQGNSAPDKSGLPSDRFSAERTGGSVSTLTIQRTQQEDSAVYLCASRARTGRPSSGNTIYFGEGSWLTVV.

The chain uses TRBV27 and TRBJ2-3, with TRBD2 as a possible D gene (6 bases). Deletions cut 10 bases from V and 7 bases from J, with 21 bases between. The CDR3 length is 14 residues. CDR1 MNHEY and CDR2 SMNVEV come from the germline V gene (reference sequence). The CDR3 spells CATTTWAGSYTQYF. The CDR3 region has the DNA TGTGCCACCACTACCTGGGCGGGATCGTATACGCAGTATTTT.

This sequence joins TRBV7-2 and TRBJ2-1; D possibly corresponds to TRBD2 (6 bases). Per the germline V gene, CDR1 is SGHTA and CDR2 is FQGNSA. V lost 0 bases to trimming and J lost 0 bases, with 12 bases between them. This CDR3 is 17 amino acids long. CDR3 DNA: TGTGCCAGCAGCTTAGCGACCGGGACTGCCTCCTACAATGAGCAGTTCTTC. Translated, it gives CASSLATGTASYNEQFF.

This clone was seen only once. This specimen includes other DNA sequences encoding the same CDR3. The chain employs TRBV11-2 and TRBJ2-7; D may be TRBD1 (6 bases). Trimming left V 6 bases short and J 0 bases short, with 15 bases between. CDR3 length: 15 amino acids. The germline V gene encodes CDR1 SGHAT and CDR2 FQNNGV. The CDR3 nucleotides are TGTGCCAGCAGTCTAACCGGGACACTCTCCTACGAGCAGTACTTC. Protein: CASSLTGTLSYEQYF.

The chain combines TRBV28 with TRBJ1-5; unclear D gene. This CDR3 is built from 12 residues. CDR1 is MDHEN, CDR2 SYDVKM, per germline. V was clipped by 5 bases and J by 6 bases, with 8 bases between them. CDR3 sequence reads: CASSEEGQPQHF. CDR3 coding DNA: TGTGCCAGCAGTGAGGAAGGTCAGCCCCAGCATTTT.